The T cell receptor (beta chain) described here comes from a study of T cell responses to AZD1222 COVID-19 vaccine. Study details: Investigators merged groups given second doses at roughly 4 or roughly 12 weeks. The study, taken as a whole, reports: After the peak T cell response, and only then, were repertoires sampled. Donors were chiefly white British, with a greater number of females, and clonal diversity was perhaps underestimated.

Measured with immunoSEQ multiplex PCR; TCRdb has only the in-frame clones, and not every one. The table includes about 130,000 clones, 93% detected once. V lost 5 bases and J lost 7, with 11 bases in between. The CDR3 has 12 residues. This clone is a singleton in its sample. As yet, its antigen is unknown. The origin of this receptor is an adult in good health. The sample in question was peripheral blood, obtained on day 0 of AZD1222 vaccination. The chain has TRBV12-3 or TRBV12-4 and TRBJ1-1; tentatively, D is TRBD1 (6 bases). CDR3 region: CASSLQGLEAFF. For the CDR3, the DNA is TGTGCCAGCAGTCTCCAGGGGCTTGAAGCTTTCTTT.